The clone carrying this TCR beta chain has just a few counts. The source of the sample is a study of control samples from healthy donors and cancer patients. Sequenced by immunoSEQ multiplex PCR; TCRdb stores in-frame clones only, minus some. This sample has around 110,000 clones; 88% occur once, and the top ten carry over 2%. This sequence was found in a woman aged 70-85 years in good health. The specimen sequenced was blood.

DNA of the CDR3: TGCGCCAGCAGCCAGGACCCTAGCAATCAGCCCCAGCATTTT. Translating it yields CASSQDPSNQPQHF. This chain uses TRBV4-1 with TRBJ1-5; the D is unclear. CDR1 is MGHRA and CDR2 is YSYEKL in the germline V gene. This CDR3 region has 14 residues. V lost 3 bases to trimming and J lost 0 bases, with 6 bases between them.